The 25 T cell receptor beta chains listed next were all sequenced from one sample in a study of blood T cell repertoires in COVID-19. The protocol was immunoSEQ multiplex PCR, while the TCRdb copy is restricted to in-frame clones and leaves out a portion. The table includes roughly 180,000 clones, over 80% detected once. The sample was PBMCs or T cells enriched from blood (not recorded which). The receptors stem from a woman aged 60-75 years who had recovered from COVID-19.

V gene TRBV6-5 combines with J gene TRBJ2-7, with D perhaps TRBD1 (6 bases). Between the trimmed V and J ends, which lost 7 bases and 6 bases, there was a span of 10 bases. From germline, CDR1 is MNHEY and CDR2 SVGAGI. The CDR3 loop spans 11 amino acids. The CDR3 region is CASTRGGEQYF. The CDR3 DNA reads TGTGCCAGCACCCGAGGGGGCGAGCAGTACTTC.

The chain has TRBV3-1 (or the pseudogene TRBV3-2) and TRBJ1-2, with TRBD1 matching 7 bases. Germline trimming cut 5 bases from V and 2 bases from J; bases unmatched to any gene: 5. This CDR3 spans 14 amino acids. Germline-derived CDR1 and CDR2 are LGHDT and YNNKEL (reference sequence). The DNA for the CDR3 is TGTGCCAGCAGCATCAGGGGGGAAAACTATGGCTACACCTTC. Encoded protein: CASSIRGENYGYTF.

This clone has ten or more counts. The chain links TRBV4-2 to TRBJ1-2; 7 bases match TRBD1. CDR3 length: 16 residues. V shed 0 bases, J shed 6 bases, and the junction held 10 bases outside the gene matches. CDR1 LGHNA and CDR2 YNFKEQ come from the germline V gene. CDR3 DNA: TGTGCCAGCAGCCAAGAGTTGGGGACAGTTCTTCATGGCTACACCTTC. Its protein is CASSQELGTVLHGYTF.

The chain joins TRBV5-6 to TRBJ2-5; 10 positions match TRBD1. The length of the CDR3 is 15 residues. Germline CDR1 reads SGHDT; CDR2 reads YYEEEE. Trimming cost V 4 bases and J 5 bases; bases outside gene matches: 8. The CDR3 is CASSPGQGHGETQYF. The CDR3 bases are TGTGCCAGCAGCCCGGGACAGGGGCATGGGGAGACCCAGTACTTC.

The chain is built from TRBV5-4 and TRBJ1-2; D might be TRBD1 (6 bases). The CDR3 has 14 residues. Trimming pared 1 base from V and 8 bases from J, leaving 15 bases between. CDR1 is SGHNT and CDR2 is YYREEE in the germline V gene (reference sequence). CDR3: CASSLSRGPGGYTF. Written as DNA, the CDR3 is TGTGCCAGCAGCTTGAGCAGGGGACCGGGGGGCTACACCTTC. The full variable domain, its missing parts supplied by reference TRBV5-4 and TRBJ1-2, is ETGVTQSPTHLIKTRGQQVTLRCSSQSGHNTVSWYQQALGQGPQFIFQYYREEENGRGNFPPRFSGLQFPNYSSELNVNALELDDSALYLCASSLSRGPGGYTFGSGTRLTVV.

This chain connects TRBV7-9 to TRBJ1-6; D gene uncertain. Trimming removed 0 bases at V and 4 bases at J, with 4 bases between. Germline CDR1 is SEHNR and CDR2 is FQNEAQ (reference sequence). The CDR3 runs to 14 residues. The CDR3 region has the DNA TGTGCCAGCAGCTTAGCCGGGTATAATTCACCCCTCCACTTT. This sequence encodes CASSLAGYNSPLHF.

The table lists this clone with a count of one. The chain carries TRBV2 and TRBJ1-6; TRBD1 is a possible D gene (5 bases). Germline CDR1 is SNHLY and CDR2 is FYNNEI. This CDR3 is built from 15 residues. With 3 bases removed from V and 6 bases from J, the gap between germline ends came to 12 bases. For the CDR3, the DNA is TGTGCCAGCAGTGAGAGGGTGGGGGGTAATTCACCCCTCCACTTT. Translated: CASSERVGGNSPLHF.

The chain uses TRBV24-1 and TRBJ2-1; perhaps TRBD2 as D (5 bases). Trimming stripped 6 bases from V and 4 bases from J, with 18 bases between. The CDR3 is made up of 16 amino acids. Per the germline V gene, CDR1 is KGHDR and CDR2 is SFDVKD. CDR3 sequence reads: CATSIGLVGEYNEQFF. For the CDR3, the DNA is TGTGCCACCAGTATCGGCTTAGTGGGAGAATACAATGAGCAGTTCTTC.

This clone was observed a handful of times. The rearrangement joins TRBV10-1 to TRBJ1-2; unclear D gene. The V gene's germline CDR1 is WNHNN and CDR2 SYGVQD (reference sequence). The CDR3 is 13 residues long. Trimming took 2 bases from V and 0 from J, leaving 4 bases between them. The CDR3 DNA sequence: TGCGCCAGCAGTGAGGACTCTAACTATGGCTACACCTTC. Its protein product is CASSEDSNYGYTF.

This chain connects TRBV30 to TRBJ2-2; 8 nucleotides match TRBD2. Trimming at V came to 3 bases and at J to 7 bases, leaving 16 bases not matched to a gene. This CDR3 has 17 amino acids. Germline lookup yields CDR1 GTSNPN and CDR2 SVGIG (reference sequence). In nucleotides, the CDR3 is TGTGCCTGGAGCCATCCTCCCTCGCGGGAGGTGGTCGGGGAGCTGTTTTTT. Translated: CAWSHPPSREVVGELFF.

The chain couples TRBV6-5 to TRBJ1-5; TRBD1 might be the D (6 bases). From germline, CDR1 is MNHEY and CDR2 SVGAGI. V lost 6 bases to trimming and J lost 6 bases, with 9 bases between them. This CDR3 comprises 12 residues. This CDR3 reads CASSNRVQPQHF. The CDR3 nucleotides are TGTGCCAGCAGCAACAGGGTTCAGCCCCAGCATTTT.

The genes are TRBV27 and TRBJ1-1; D not resolved. The germline V and J ends were trimmed by 7 bases and 1 base, with 19 bases remaining between them. Looked up from germline, CDR1 is MNHEY and CDR2 is SMNVEV (reference sequence). The CDR3 contains 16 residues. The CDR3 nucleotides read TGTGCCAGCAATTCAAACTCGGGAGATTCGAACACTGAAGCTTTCTTT. The encoded protein is CASNSNSGDSNTEAFF.

This clone was recorded a few times. The chain employs TRBV3-1 (or the pseudogene TRBV3-2) and TRBJ2-1; D ambiguous. Deletions cut 3 bases from V and 9 bases from J, with 12 bases between. The CDR3 runs to 13 residues. Germline CDR1 reads LGHDT; CDR2 reads YNNKEL (reference sequence). CDR3 amino acids: CASSQGRAVEQFF. CDR3 nucleotide sequence: TGTGCCAGCAGCCAGGGCCGAGCTGTTGAGCAGTTCTTC.

This clone appeared a few times. This chain uses TRBV11-2 with TRBJ1-4; no clear D. This CDR3 spans 14 amino acids. V gave up 7 bases and J gave up 5 bases, with 14 bases separating them. In germline, CDR1 is SGHAT, CDR2 FQNNGV. The CDR3 protein is CASNLGTSNEKLFF. DNA of the CDR3: TGTGCCAGCAACCTTGGCACCTCCAATGAAAAACTGTTTTTT.

This rearrangement joins TRBV29-1 to TRBJ2-3, with 8 bases lining up with TRBD1. CDR3 length: 13 amino acids. The junction had 4 bases not matched to a gene; V was cut back by 6 bases and J by 2 bases. Germline loops: CDR1 SQVTM, CDR2 ANQGSEA. This chain's CDR3 is CSVRQGNTDTQYF. CDR3 DNA sequence: TGCAGCGTGAGACAGGGGAACACAGATACGCAGTATTTT.

The chain links TRBV18 to TRBJ1-4; D perhaps matches TRBD1 (5 bases). The germline V gene encodes CDR1 KGHSH and CDR2 LQKENI. Between the trimmed V and J ends, which lost 5 bases and 6 bases, there was a span of 10 bases. This CDR3 comprises 13 residues. The CDR3 protein is CASSRGEDEKLFF. The CDR3 DNA reads TGTGCCAGCTCAAGAGGGGAGGATGAAAAACTGTTTTTT.

This clone is a singleton in its sample. The rearrangement joins TRBV4-1 to TRBJ2-5, with D maybe TRBD2 (5 bases). Trimming stripped 1 base from V and 5 bases from J, with 14 bases between. Germline V gene data show CDR1 as MGHRA and CDR2 as YSYEKL. The CDR3 consists of 15 residues. The CDR3 bases are TGCGCCAGCAGCCAAGTCGCTGGAGGTGGGGAGACCCAGTACTTC. It encodes CASSQVAGGGETQYF.

This clone came up a few times. V is TRBV13 and J is TRBJ2-1, with TRBD2 matching 9 bases. The CDR3 sequence is 16 residues long. Germline values: CDR1 PRHDT, CDR2 FYEKMQ (reference sequence). V lost 6 bases and J lost 6; bases outside the gene matches: 12. CDR3 sequence reads: CASRRTGTSMGNEQFF. In DNA form, the CDR3 reads TGTGCCAGCAGGCGGACCGGGACTAGCATGGGCAATGAGCAGTTCTTC.

This rearrangement joins TRBV5-5 to TRBJ2-7; D may be TRBD1 (5 bases). Trimming shortened V by 0 bases and J by 2 bases, and 12 bases separated the two germline ends. This CDR3 is 15 amino acids long. Germline loops: CDR1 SGHKS, CDR2 YYEKEE (reference sequence). The CDR3 region is CASSLGDQGAYEQYF. CDR3 sequence (DNA): TGTGCCAGCAGCTTGGGCGACCAAGGGGCCTACGAGCAGTACTTC.

The chain uses TRBV7-8 and TRBJ2-7, with TRBD1 matching over 7 bases. The CDR3 covers 16 residues. V was clipped by 1 base and J by 0 bases; unmatched bases: 6. Germline CDR1 is SGHVS and CDR2 is FQNEAQ. Here the CDR3 reads CASSLGQGVSSYEQYF. The CDR3 coding sequence is TGTGCCAGCAGCTTAGGCCAGGGGGTGAGCTCCTACGAGCAGTACTTC.

The rearrangement uses TRBV28 and TRBJ2-7; 8 nucleotides align to TRBD1. J was trimmed by 1 base and V by 10 bases; bases with no gene match: 12. The CDR3 consists of 15 residues. CDR1 and CDR2 from the germline V gene are MDHEN and SYDVKM. The CDR3 reads CATTGQGTGSYEQYF. The CDR3 region has the DNA TGTGCCACCACCGGTCAGGGGACAGGATCCTACGAGCAGTACTTC.

This chain links TRBV7-3 with TRBJ1-2, with 10 positions matching TRBD1. Germline trimming cut 4 bases from V and 6 bases from J; bases unmatched to any gene: 2. In germline, CDR1 is SGHTA, CDR2 FQGTGA. The CDR3 covers 13 residues. CDR3 sequence (DNA): TGTGCCAGCAGCTCCGGGACAGGGGATGGCTACACCTTC. Protein: CASSSGTGDGYTF.

The rearrangement uses TRBV11-2 and TRBJ2-7; TRBD1 aligns across 7 bases. With 5 bases clipped from V and 7 bases from J, the junction kept 11 bases outside the gene matches. The CDR3 is 14 residues long. The germline V gene has CDR1 SGHAT and CDR2 FQNNGV. CDR3 protein: CASSPGQAKGEQYF. The DNA of the CDR3 is TGTGCCAGCAGCCCAGGACAGGCAAAAGGGGAGCAGTACTTC.

The chain couples TRBV5-6 to TRBJ1-5, with TRBD1 matching 7 bases. Germline V lookup: CDR1 SGHDT, CDR2 YYEEEE. The CDR3 has 16 residues. J was trimmed by 5 bases and V by 3 bases; bases with no gene match: 11. The CDR3 nucleotides are TGTGCCAGCAGCTCTAGCAGACAGGGCCAGGATCAGCCCCAGCATTTT. Protein product: CASSSSRQGQDQPQHF.

This chain links TRBV4-2 with TRBJ1-3; weak D call: TRBD1 (5 bases). Trimming left V 0 bases short and J 0 bases short, with 15 bases between. The CDR3 runs 18 residues. From germline, CDR1 is LGHNA and CDR2 YNFKEQ. Written as DNA, the CDR3 is TGTGCCAGCAGCCAAGAAGGTCCAGACAGCTCCTCTGGAAACACCATATATTTT. As protein: CASSQEGPDSSSGNTIYF.